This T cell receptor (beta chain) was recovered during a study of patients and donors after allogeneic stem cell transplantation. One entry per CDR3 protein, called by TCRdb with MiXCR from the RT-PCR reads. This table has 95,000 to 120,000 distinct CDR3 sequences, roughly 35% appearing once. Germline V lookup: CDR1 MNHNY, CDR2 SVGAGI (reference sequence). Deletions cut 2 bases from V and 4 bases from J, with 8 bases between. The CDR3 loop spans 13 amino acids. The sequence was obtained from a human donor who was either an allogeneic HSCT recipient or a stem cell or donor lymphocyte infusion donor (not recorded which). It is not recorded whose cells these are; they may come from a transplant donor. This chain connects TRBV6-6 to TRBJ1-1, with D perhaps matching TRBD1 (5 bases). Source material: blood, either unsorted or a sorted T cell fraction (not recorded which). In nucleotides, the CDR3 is TGTGCCAGCAGTTACCAGGGCCCCACTGAAGCTTTCTTT. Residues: CASSYQGPTEAFF.